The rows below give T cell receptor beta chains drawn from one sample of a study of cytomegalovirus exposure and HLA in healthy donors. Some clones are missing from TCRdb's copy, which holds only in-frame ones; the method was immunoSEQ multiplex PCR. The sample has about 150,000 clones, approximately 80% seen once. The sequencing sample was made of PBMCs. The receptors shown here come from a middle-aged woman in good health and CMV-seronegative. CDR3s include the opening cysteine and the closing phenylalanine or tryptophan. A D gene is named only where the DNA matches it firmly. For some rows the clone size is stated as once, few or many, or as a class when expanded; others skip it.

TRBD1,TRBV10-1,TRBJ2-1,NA,TGCGCCAGCAGTGAAGAGGGGGCCCGCAATGAGCAGTTCTTC,CASSEEGARNEQFF
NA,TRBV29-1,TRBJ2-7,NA,TGCAGCGTTATTTCTAGTTACGAGCAGTACTTC,CSVISSYEQYF
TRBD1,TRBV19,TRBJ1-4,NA,TGTGCCAGTAGTGTTTACAGGGGGTTGGGTGAAAAACTGTTTTTT,CASSVYRGLGEKLFF
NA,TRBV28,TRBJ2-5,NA,TGTGCCAGCAGTCCTAATACGGGGGAGACCCAGTACTTC,CASSPNTGETQYF
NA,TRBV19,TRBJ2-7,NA,TGTGCCAGTACCCTGAGACCGGGACTTGCTTACGAGCAGTACTTC,CASTLRPGLAYEQYF
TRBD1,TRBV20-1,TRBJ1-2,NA,TGCAGTGCTGCCTTACAGGGGACCACCTTC,CSAALQGTTF
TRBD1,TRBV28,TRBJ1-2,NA,TGTGCCAGCAGTTTTGCGGACAGGGAGTCGGATGGCTACACCTTC,CASSFADRESDGYTF
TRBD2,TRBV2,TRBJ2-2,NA,TGTGCCAGCAGTGTAGAGGCTAGCGGGAGGATAAACACCGGGGAGCTGTTTTTT,CASSVEASGRINTGELFF
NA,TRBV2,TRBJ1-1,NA,TGTGCCAGCAGGGCGGGGGTCACTGAAGCTTTCTTT,CASRAGVTEAFF
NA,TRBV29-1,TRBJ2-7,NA,TGCAGCGTCGCAGCAGGGAATTTGTACGAGCAGTACTTC,CSVAAGNLYEQYF
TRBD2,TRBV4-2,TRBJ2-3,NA,TGTGCCAGCAGCCGGACTAGCGGGACAGATACGCAGTATTTT,CASSRTSGTDTQYF
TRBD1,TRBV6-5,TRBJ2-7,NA,TGTGCCAGCAGCCGCGGACAGGGCGGAAGCGAGCAGTACTTC,CASSRGQGGSEQYF
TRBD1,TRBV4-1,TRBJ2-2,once,TGCGCCAGCAGCCGAATGGGACAGCTCAACACCGGGGAGCTGTTTTTT,CASSRMGQLNTGELFF
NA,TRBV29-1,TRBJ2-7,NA,TGCAGCGTTCGCCAGTCCTACGAGCAGTACTTC,CSVRQSYEQYF
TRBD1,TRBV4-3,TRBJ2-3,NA,TGCGCCAGCAGCCAAGGACAGGGGGCGACAGATACGCAGTATTTT,CASSQGQGATDTQYF
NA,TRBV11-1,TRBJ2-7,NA,TGTGCCAGCAGCTCCAGGGACTACGAGCAGTACTTC,CASSSRDYEQYF
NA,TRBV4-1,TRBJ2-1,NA,TGCGCCAGCAGCTCTTACAATGAGCAGTTCTTC,CASSSYNEQFF
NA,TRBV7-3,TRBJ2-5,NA,TGTGCCAGCAGCTGGACAGCGAAAGAGACCCAGTACTTC,CASSWTAKETQYF
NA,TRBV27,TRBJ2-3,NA,TGTGCCAGCAGTTTTTACAGGTCCGATACGCAGTATTTT,CASSFYRSDTQYF
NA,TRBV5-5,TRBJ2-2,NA,TGTGCCAGCAGCTTCATTGTCCGGGCCGGGGAGCTGTTTTTT,CASSFIVRAGELFF
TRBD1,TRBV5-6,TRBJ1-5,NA,TGTGCCAGCAGCACGGGACAGCTCAATCAGCCCCAGCATTTT,CASSTGQLNQPQHF
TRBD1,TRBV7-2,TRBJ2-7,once,TGTGCCAGCAGCTTAGTATCTACAGGGGGAGGTGGATACGAGCAGTACTTC,CASSLVSTGGGGYEQYF
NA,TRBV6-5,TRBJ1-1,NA,TGTGCCAGCAGTCAAGGGGGAACTGAAGCTTTCTTT,CASSQGGTEAFF
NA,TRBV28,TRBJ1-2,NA,TGTGCCAGCACCCCCTACCCCCCGGTAGGCTACACCTTC,CASTPYPPVGYTF
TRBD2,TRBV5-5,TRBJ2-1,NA,TGTGCCAGCAGCTTGGTATTAGCGGGAGTACGTGAGCAGTTCTTC,CASSLVLAGVREQFF
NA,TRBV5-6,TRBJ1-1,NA,TGTGCCAGCAGCTTGTTGGCAGGGAACACTGAAGCTTTCTTT,CASSLLAGNTEAFF
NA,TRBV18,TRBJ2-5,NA,TGTGCCACGAGCCCCGGGGTATCGGGGGAGACCCAGTACTTC,CATSPGVSGETQYF
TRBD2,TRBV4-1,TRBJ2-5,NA,TGCGCCAGCAGCCAGCTACTAGCGGGGGGGCCGGGGCGTGAGACCCAGTACTTC,CASSQLLAGGPGRETQYF